Listed below are T cell receptor beta chains from one sample, sequenced in a study of T cell responses to AZD1222 COVID-19 vaccine. The data were produced by immunoSEQ multiplex PCR, yet TCRdb's version contains in-frame clones alone and is incomplete. The table records approximately 100,000 clones, around 87% of them present only once. Sequencing was performed on peripheral blood, taken 28 days after the second AZD1222 dose. Receptors originate from an adult who received the AZD1222 COVID-19 vaccine. CDR3s include the opening cysteine and the closing phenylalanine or tryptophan. The D gene is left open where the match is weak. Expanded clones are given a class, and other clones once, few, many or no size at all.

clone_size	v_call	d_call	j_call	cdr3_nt	cdr3_aa
-	TRBV19	TRBD2	TRBJ2-1	TGTGCCAGTTCCGGCGGGGGGCCTAGCCTCCCCTACAATGAGCAGTTCTTC	CASSGGGPSLPYNEQFF
-	TRBV12-5	-	TRBJ2-7	TGTGCTAGTGCCCCGAATTTTTACGAGCAGTACTTC	CASAPNFYEQYF
-	TRBV11-3	TRBD1	TRBJ1-2	TGTGCCAGCAGCTCAAGAGAGGGACAGACGGCCTCTGGCTACACCTTC	CASSSREGQTASGYTF
-	TRBV10-3	-	TRBJ2-7	TGTGCCATCCGTTCAGGGCCCGGGGACGAGCAGTACTTC	CAIRSGPGDEQYF
once	TRBV6-1	-	TRBJ2-7	TGTGCCAGCAGTGAAGGTCCAGGAAGATACGAGCAGTACTTC	CASSEGPGRYEQYF
-	TRBV2	TRBD2	TRBJ2-5	TGTGCCAGCACCCTGGACGGGGGGACCCAAGAGACCCAGTACTTC	CASTLDGGTQETQYF
-	TRBV7-3	-	TRBJ1-2	TGTGCCAGCAGCTCTGCCCATAGAGTGGGAGGCTACACCTTC	CASSSAHRVGGYTF
-	TRBV7-2	-	TRBJ1-5	TGTGCCAGCAGCTTAGGGGCTGGGGGCAATCAGCCCCAGCATTTT	CASSLGAGGNQPQHF
-	TRBV30	-	TRBJ1-2	TGTGCCTGGAGCCTCTGGGCCGGCCGGTCCAACTATGGCTACACCTTC	CAWSLWAGRSNYGYTF
few	TRBV5-6	-	TRBJ1-2	TGTGCCAGCAGCTTGGGGGGTGACTATGGCTACACCTTC	CASSLGGDYGYTF
few	TRBV5-5	-	TRBJ1-1	TGTGCCAGCAGCCCCGATCCCCAGGAGACTGAAGCTTTCTTT	CASSPDPQETEAFF
-	TRBV7-2	TRBD1	TRBJ2-1	TGTGCCAGCAGCCCCGACAGGGGATCCTACAATGAGCAGTTCTTC	CASSPDRGSYNEQFF
once	TRBV21-1	-	TRBJ2-5	TGTGCCAGCAGCAAGGGGACGGGGGATGAGTGCCTAGCGGGAGTCCAAGAGACCCAGTACTTC	CASSKGTGDECLAGVQETQYF
-	TRBV5-8	-	TRBJ1-2	TGTGCCAGCAGCTTGGAGGCTAACTATGGCTACACCTTC	CASSLEANYGYTF
-	TRBV5-4	-	TRBJ2-3	TGTGCCAGCAGCTTGAGAAGGGGGACAGATACGCAGTATTTT	CASSLRRGTDTQYF
once	TRBV28	TRBD2	TRBJ2-1	TGTGCCAGCAGTCCCGGGACTAGGTACATTGAGCAGTTCTTC	CASSPGTRYIEQFF
-	TRBV30	-	TRBJ1-6	TGTGCCTGGAGATCCGGACTTTATAATTCACCCCTCCACTTT	CAWRSGLYNSPLHF
-	TRBV9	-	TRBJ1-1	TGTGCCAGCAGCGTAGCGGGTATGAACACTGAAGCTTTCTTT	CASSVAGMNTEAFF
-	TRBV5-5	-	TRBJ2-2	TGTGCCAGCAGGACCCGAAACACCGGGGAGCTGTTTTTT	CASRTRNTGELFF
-	TRBV5-1	TRBD1	TRBJ2-1	TGCGCCAGCAGCTCACCGGGACAGGCCCTCAATGAGCAGTTCTTC	CASSSPGQALNEQFF
-	TRBV5-1	-	TRBJ2-5	TGCGCCAGCAGCTTGAGGGGGGGCGCGGAAGAGACCCAGTACTTC	CASSLRGGAEETQYF
-	TRBV19	TRBD1	TRBJ2-3	TGTGCCAGTGATACAGGGGCAAGCACAGATACGCAGTATTTT	CASDTGASTDTQYF
-	TRBV5-5	TRBD1	TRBJ1-6	TGTGCCAGCAGCGGGATGACAGGGTGGAATTCACCCCTCCACTTT	CASSGMTGWNSPLHF
-	TRBV15	-	TRBJ2-7	TGTGCCACCAGCAGACCCATTGGACCGTCGGTGGACGAGCAGTACTTC	CATSRPIGPSVDEQYF
-	TRBV30	TRBD1	TRBJ1-2	TGTGCCTGGAGTCCCTACTTGGACAGGGTTAACTATGGCTACACCTTC	CAWSPYLDRVNYGYTF
-	TRBV7-2	-	TRBJ2-2	TGTGCCAGCAGCTTAGTGGGTTTAGCCGGGGAGCTGTTTTTT	CASSLVGLAGELFF
-	TRBV19	-	TRBJ1-3	TGTGCCAGTAGTTCGGTCTCTGGAAACACCATATATTTT	CASSSVSGNTIYF
-	TRBV7-9	-	TRBJ2-3	TGTGCCAGCAGCTTAACGCGGGTTCCGGGGGATACGCAGTATTTT	CASSLTRVPGDTQYF
-	TRBV5-1	TRBD1	TRBJ2-2	TGCGCCAGCAGCTTCTCCGGGACAGGGACCGGGGAGCTGTTTTTT	CASSFSGTGTGELFF
-	TRBV7-8	-	TRBJ1-3	TGTGCCAGCAGCTCCTCAAGAACTGCTGGAAACACCATATATTTT	CASSSSRTAGNTIYF
-	TRBV12-5	-	TRBJ1-3	TGTGCTAGTGGCCGGGACTGGGGGACGATCTCTGGAAACACCATATATTTT	CASGRDWGTISGNTIYF
-	TRBV19	-	TRBJ1-3	TGTGCCAGTAGTATAAACAGGGACTCTGGAAACACCATATATTTT	CASSINRDSGNTIYF
-	TRBV18	-	TRBJ2-1	TGTGCCAGCTCACCACGCCCTAGGCAGGGTGGCTACAATGAGCAGTTCTTC	CASSPRPRQGGYNEQFF
once	TRBV11-1	-	TRBJ2-3	TGTGCCACCAGGGACACCCGTCGAAATAGCACAGATACGCAGTATTTT	CATRDTRRNSTDTQYF
-	TRBV6-6	-	TRBJ1-2	TGTGCCAGCAGAGCCTCTGGTCGGGCGGGAAACTATGGCTACACCTTC	CASRASGRAGNYGYTF
-	TRBV5-4	TRBD2	TRBJ2-3	TGTGCCAGCAGCTCACGGGCTAGCGGACCCCATTTGGATACGCAGTATTTT	CASSSRASGPHLDTQYF
-	TRBV5-5	TRBD1	TRBJ1-5	TGTGCCAGCAGCTGGACAGGGATGGGACAGCCCCAGCATTTT	CASSWTGMGQPQHF